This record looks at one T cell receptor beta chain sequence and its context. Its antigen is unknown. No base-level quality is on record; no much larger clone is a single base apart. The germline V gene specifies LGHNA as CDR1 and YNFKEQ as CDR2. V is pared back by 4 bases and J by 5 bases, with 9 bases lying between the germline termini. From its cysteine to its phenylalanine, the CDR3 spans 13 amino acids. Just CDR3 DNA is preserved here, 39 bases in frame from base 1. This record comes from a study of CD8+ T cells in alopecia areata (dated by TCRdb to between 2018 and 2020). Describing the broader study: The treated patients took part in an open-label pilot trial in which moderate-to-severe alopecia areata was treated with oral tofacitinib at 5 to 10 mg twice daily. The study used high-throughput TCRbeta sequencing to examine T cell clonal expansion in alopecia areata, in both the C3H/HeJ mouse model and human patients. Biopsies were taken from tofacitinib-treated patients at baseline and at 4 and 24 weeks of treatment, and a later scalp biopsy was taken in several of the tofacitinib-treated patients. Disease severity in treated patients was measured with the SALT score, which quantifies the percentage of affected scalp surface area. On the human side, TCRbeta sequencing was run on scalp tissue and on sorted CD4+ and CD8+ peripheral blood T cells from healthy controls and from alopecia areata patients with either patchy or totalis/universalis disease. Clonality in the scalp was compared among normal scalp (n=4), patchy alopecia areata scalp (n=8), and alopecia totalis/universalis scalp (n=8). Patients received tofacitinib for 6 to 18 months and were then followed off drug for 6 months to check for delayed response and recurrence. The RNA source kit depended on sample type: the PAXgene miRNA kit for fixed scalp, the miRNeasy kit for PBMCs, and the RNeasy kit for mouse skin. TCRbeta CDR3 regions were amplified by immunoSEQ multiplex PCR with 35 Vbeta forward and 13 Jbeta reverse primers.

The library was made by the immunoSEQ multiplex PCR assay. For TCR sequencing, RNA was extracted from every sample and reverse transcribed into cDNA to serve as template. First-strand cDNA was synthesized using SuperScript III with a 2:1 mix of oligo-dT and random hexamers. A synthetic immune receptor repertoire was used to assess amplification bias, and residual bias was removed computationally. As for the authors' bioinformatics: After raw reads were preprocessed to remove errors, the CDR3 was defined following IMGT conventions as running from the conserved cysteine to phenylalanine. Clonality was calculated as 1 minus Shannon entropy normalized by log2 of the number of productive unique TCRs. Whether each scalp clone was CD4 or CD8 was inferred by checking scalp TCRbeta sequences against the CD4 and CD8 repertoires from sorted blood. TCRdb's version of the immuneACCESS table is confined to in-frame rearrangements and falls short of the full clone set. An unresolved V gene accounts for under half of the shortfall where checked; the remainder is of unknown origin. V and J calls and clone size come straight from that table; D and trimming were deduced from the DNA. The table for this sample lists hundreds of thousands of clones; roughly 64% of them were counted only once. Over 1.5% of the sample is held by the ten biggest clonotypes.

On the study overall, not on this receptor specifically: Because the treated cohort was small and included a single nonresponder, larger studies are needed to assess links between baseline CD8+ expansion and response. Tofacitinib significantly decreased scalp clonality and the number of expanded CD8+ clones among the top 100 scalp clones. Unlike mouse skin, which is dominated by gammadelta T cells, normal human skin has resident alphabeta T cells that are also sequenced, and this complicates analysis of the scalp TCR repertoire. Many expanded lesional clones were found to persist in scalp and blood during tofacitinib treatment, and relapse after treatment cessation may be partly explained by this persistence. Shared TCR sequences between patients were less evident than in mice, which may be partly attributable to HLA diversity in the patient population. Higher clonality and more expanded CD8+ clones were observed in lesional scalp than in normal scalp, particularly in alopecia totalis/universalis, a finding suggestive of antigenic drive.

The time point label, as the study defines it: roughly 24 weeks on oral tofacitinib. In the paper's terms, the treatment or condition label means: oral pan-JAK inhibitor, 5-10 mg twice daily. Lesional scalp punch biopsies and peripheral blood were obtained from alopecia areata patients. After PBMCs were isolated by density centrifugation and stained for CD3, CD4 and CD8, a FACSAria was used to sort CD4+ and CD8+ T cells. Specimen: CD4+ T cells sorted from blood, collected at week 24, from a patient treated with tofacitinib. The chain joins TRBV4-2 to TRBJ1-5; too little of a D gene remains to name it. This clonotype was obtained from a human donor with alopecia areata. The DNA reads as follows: TGTGCCAGCAGCCCGACGGACGATCAGCCCCAGCATTTT. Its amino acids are CASSPTDDQPQHF.